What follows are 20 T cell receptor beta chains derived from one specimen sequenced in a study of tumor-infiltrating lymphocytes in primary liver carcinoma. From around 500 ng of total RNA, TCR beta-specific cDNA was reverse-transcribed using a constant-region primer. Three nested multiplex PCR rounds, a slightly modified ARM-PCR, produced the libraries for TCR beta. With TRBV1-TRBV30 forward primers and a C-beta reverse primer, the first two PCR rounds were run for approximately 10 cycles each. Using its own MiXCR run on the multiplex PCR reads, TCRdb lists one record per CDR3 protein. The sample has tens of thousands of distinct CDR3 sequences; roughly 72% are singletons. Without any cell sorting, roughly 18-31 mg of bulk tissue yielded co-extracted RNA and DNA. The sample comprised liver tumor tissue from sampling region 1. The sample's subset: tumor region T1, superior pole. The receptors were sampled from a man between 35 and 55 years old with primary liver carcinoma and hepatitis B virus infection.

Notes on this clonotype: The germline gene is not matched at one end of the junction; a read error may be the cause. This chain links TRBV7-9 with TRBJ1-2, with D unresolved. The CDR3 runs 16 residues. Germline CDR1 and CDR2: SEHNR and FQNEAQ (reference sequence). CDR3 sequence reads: CTSSPEGRLSQYGYTF. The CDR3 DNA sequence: TGTACCAGCAGTCCCGAGGGCAGACTGTCCCAGTATGGCTACACCTTC.

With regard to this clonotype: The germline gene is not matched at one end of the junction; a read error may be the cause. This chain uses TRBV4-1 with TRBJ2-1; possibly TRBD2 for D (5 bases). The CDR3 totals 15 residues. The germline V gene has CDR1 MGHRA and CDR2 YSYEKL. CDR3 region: CASSQSSVWKNERFF. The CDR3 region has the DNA TGCGCCAGCAGCCAAAGTAGCGTATGGAAAAATGAGCGGTTCTTC.

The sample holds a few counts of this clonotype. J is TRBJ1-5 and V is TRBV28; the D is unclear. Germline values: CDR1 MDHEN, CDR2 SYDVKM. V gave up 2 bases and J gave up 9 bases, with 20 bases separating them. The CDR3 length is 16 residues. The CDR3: CASSLRPGRLLSPQHF. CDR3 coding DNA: TGTGCCAGCAGTTTACGTCCTGGCAGGTTGCTGTCGCCCCAGCATTTT.

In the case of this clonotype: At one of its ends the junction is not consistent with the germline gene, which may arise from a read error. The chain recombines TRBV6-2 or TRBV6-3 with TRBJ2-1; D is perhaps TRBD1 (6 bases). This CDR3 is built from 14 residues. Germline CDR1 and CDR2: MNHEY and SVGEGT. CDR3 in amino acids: CASSYGPYNREQFF. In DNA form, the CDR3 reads TGCGCCAGCAGTTACGGGCCTTATAACAGGGAACAGTTCTTC.

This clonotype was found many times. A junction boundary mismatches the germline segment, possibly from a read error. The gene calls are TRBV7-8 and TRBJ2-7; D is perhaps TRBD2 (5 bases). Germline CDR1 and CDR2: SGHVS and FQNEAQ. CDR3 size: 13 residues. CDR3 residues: CVSSLTLDYEQYF. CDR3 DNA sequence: TGTGTCAGCAGCTTGACTCTCGACTACGAGCAATACTTC.

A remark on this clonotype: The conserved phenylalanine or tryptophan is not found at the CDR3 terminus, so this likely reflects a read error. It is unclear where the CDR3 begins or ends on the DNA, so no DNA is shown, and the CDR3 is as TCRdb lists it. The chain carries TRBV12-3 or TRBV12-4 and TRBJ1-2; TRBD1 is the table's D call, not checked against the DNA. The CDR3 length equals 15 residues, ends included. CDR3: CASNLGQGANYGYIL.

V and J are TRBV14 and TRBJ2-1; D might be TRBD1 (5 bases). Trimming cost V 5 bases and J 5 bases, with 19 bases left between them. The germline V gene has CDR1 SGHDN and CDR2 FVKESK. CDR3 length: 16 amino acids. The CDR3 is CASSAPGDSSHNEQFF. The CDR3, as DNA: TGTGCCAGCAGCGCGCCAGGAGACAGTTCCCACAATGAGCAGTTCTTC. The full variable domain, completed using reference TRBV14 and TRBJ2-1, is EAGVTQFPSHSVIEKGQTVTLRCDPISGHDNLYWYRRVMGKEIKFLLHFVKESKQDESGMPNNRFLAERTGGTYSTLKVQPAELEDSGVYFCASSAPGDSSHNEQFFGPGTRLTVL.

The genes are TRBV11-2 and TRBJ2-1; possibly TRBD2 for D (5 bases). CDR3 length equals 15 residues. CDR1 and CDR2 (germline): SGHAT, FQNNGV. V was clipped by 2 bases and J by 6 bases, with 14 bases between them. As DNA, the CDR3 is TGTGCCAGCAGCTTAACTGCAGGACTTCTCAATGAGCAGTTCTTC. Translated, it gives CASSLTAGLLNEQFF. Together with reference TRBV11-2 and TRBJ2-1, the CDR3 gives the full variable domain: EAGVAQSPRYKIIEKRQSVAFWCNPISGHATLYWYQQILGQGPKLLIQFQNNGVVDDSQLPKDRFSAERLKGVDSTLKIQPAKLEDSAVYLCASSLTAGLLNEQFFGPGTRLTVL.

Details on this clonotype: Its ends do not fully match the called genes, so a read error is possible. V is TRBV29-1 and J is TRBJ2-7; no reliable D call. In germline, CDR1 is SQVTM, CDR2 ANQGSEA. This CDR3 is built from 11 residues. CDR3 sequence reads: CSVEDFEEQYF. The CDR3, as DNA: TGCAGCGTTGAAGACTTCGAGGAGCAATACTTC.

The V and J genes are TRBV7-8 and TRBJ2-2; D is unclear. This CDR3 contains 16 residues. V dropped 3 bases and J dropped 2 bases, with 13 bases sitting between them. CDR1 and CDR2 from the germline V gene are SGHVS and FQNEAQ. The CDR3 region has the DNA TGTGCCAGCAGCTTTCTTAGGGCGATTAACACCGGGGAGCTGTTTTTT. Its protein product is CASSFLRAINTGELFF.

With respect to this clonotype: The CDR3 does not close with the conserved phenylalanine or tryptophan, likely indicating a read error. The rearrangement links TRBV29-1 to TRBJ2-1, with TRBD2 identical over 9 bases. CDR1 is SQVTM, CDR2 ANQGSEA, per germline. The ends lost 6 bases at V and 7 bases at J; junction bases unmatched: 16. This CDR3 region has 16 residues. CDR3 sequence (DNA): TGCAGCGTCGAGGTACCGGGACTAGCACTTCTGAATGAGCAGTTCTTA. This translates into CSVEVPGLALLNEQFL.

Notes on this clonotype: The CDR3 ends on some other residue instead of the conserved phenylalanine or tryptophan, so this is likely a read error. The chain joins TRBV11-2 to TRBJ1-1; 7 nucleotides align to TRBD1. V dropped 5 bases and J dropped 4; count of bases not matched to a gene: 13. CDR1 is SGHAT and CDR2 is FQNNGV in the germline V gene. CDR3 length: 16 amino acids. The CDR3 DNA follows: TGTGCCAGCAGCCCATTCAGGGGGTTGGTGAGCACTGAAGCTTTCTAT. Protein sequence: CASSPFRGLVSTEAFY.

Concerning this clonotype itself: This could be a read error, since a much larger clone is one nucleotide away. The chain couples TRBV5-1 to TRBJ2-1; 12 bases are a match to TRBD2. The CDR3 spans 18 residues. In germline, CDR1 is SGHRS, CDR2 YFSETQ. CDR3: CASSSTRLAGAVNNEHFF. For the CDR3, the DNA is TGCGCCAGCAGCTCTACCAGACTAGCGGGAGCGGTGAACAATGAGCATTTCTTC.

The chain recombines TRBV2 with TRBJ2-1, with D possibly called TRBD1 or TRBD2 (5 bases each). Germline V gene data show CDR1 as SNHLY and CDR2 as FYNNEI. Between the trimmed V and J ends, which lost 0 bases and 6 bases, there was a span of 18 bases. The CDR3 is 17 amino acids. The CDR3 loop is CASSEAPTGGPCNEQFF. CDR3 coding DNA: TGTGCCAGCAGTGAAGCCCCTACTGGGGGACCCTGCAATGAGCAGTTCTTC.

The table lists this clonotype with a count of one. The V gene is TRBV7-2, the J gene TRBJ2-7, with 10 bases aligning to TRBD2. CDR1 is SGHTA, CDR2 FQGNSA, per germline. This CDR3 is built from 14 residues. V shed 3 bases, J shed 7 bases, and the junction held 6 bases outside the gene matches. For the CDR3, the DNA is TGTGCCAGCAGCTTTAGCGGGGGGACAGCGGAGCAGTACTTC. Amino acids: CASSFSGGTAEQYF.

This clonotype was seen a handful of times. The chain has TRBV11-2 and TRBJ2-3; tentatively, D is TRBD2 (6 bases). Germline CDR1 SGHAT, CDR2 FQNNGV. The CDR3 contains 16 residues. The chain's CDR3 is CTSSLEGAQNTDTQYF. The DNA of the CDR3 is TGTACTAGCAGCTTAGAAGGGGCTCAAAACACAGATACGCAGTATTTT.

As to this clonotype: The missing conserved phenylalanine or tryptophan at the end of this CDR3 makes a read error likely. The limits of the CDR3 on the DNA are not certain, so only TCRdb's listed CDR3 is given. CDR3 amino acids: CASSASTDTPYS. The chain uses TRBV11-2 and TRBJ2-3. The CDR3 is 12 amino acids long, termini counted. The germline V gene has CDR1 SGHAT and CDR2 FQNNGV.

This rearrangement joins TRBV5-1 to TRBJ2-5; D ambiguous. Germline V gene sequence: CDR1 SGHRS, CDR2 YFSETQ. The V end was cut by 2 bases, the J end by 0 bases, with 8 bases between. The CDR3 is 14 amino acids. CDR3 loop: CASSLGKYQETQYF. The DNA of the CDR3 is TGCGCCAGCAGCTTAGGAAAGTACCAAGAGACCCAGTACTTC.

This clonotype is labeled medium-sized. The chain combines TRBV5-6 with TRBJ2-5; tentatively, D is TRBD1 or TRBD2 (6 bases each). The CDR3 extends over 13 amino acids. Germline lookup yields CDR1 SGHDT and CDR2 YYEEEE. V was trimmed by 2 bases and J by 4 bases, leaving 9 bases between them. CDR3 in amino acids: CASSLGGLETQYF. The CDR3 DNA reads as TGTGCCAGCAGCTTAGGGGGGCTAGAGACCCAGTACTTC.

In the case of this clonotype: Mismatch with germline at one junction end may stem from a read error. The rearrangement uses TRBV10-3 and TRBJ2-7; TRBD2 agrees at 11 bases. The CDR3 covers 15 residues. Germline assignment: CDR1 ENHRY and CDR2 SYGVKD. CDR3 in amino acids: CVISQTSGSSYEQYF. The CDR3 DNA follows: TGTGTCATCAGTCAAACTAGCGGGAGTTCCTACGAGCAATACTTC.